These T cell receptor beta chains were read from a single sample in a study of patients and donors after allogeneic stem cell transplantation. TCRdb reanalysed the RT-PCR reads using MiXCR and keeps one entry per CDR3 protein. Of 200,000 to 250,000 distinct CDR3 sequences in the sample, 12% to 15% are singletons; the top ten hold 11%. Sequenced input: blood, either unsorted or a sorted T cell fraction (not recorded which). These receptors originate from a human donor who was either an allogeneic HSCT recipient or a stem cell or donor lymphocyte infusion donor (not recorded which). It is not recorded whose cells these are; they may come from a transplant donor. Each CDR3 is given with its conserved first and last residue.

j_call v_call cdr3_aa
TRBJ2-7 TRBV10-3 CAISPGSSYEQYF
TRBJ2-7 TRBV6-2/TRBV6-3 CASTRQGRLQYF
TRBJ2-6 TRBV20-1 CSASMSGSGANVLTF
TRBJ1-5 TRBV2 CASTPLGFGKPQHF
TRBJ1-2 TRBV3-1 CASSQNRRYTF
TRBJ1-1 TRBV7-2 CASSLVVGARTEAFF
TRBJ1-3 TRBV11-3 CASSTTGTGGNTIYF
TRBJ2-5 TRBV12-2 CASPSSWRRTQYF
TRBJ2-1 TRBV3-1 CASSQARLNEQFF
TRBJ2-3 TRBV12-3/TRBV12-4 CASSLPYGGGAKYF